Below are 19 T cell receptor beta chains sequenced from a single sample in a study of identical twins (dated by TCRdb to 2016 to 2018). Library generation was performed with 5' RACE. The instrument given in TCRdb is Illumina HiSeq 2000. TCRdb redid the processing of the public reads, applying fastp at Q25 and MiXCR, and retained in-frame beta chains. CDR3 protein duplicates are merged, each entry listing the most common genes and DNA. The sample data list around 490,000 distinct CDR3 sequences, and 20% to 25% of these were observed just once. Approximately 0.48% of the sample lies in the top ten. The same data also contributed to another study, on yellow fever vaccine responses in identical twins.

Sequencing input: CD4+ T cells sorted from blood. The receptors come from a young woman in good health.

The chain carries TRBV20-1 and TRBJ1-4; no firm D call. Germline V CDR1 and CDR2: DFQATT, SNEGSKA (reference sequence). Trimming took off 7 bases at V and 7 bases at J, with 10 bases between the two ends. The CDR3 covers 11 residues. CDR3 region: CSGILGEKLFF. CDR3 sequence (DNA): TGCAGTGGCATCCTGGGTGAAAAACTGTTTTTT.

This clonotype showed up just a few times. The rearrangement joins TRBV10-2 to TRBJ1-1; D gene unclear. Germline-derived CDR1 and CDR2 are WSHSY and SAAADI. This CDR3 has 12 residues. Trimming stripped 9 bases from V and 1 base from J, with 9 bases between. CDR3 amino acids: CASQGGNTEAFF. CDR3 sequence (DNA): TGCGCCAGTCAAGGCGGGAACACTGAAGCTTTCTTT.

The DNA for the CDR3 is TGTGCCAGCAGTTTAGTTGGACTAGTGGACAACAATGAGCAGTTCTTC. This encodes CASSLVGLVDNNEQFF. V and J are TRBV12-3 or TRBV12-4 and TRBJ2-1, with 7 bases lining up with TRBD2. CDR3 length: 16 residues. The junction had 8 bases not matched to a gene; V was cut back by 1 base and J by 5 bases.

This clonotype was seen a few times. The chain combines TRBV20-1 with TRBJ2-3; 8 nucleotides line up with TRBD2. V lost 2 bases to trimming and J lost 6 bases; unmatched junction nucleotides: 7. There are 14 residues in the CDR3. CDR1 and CDR2 (germline): DFQATT, SNEGSKA (reference sequence). The CDR3 protein is CSARTSGMRDTQYF. The CDR3 DNA reads TGCAGTGCTAGAACTAGCGGTATGCGCGATACGCAGTATTTT.

V usage is TRBV7-9 and J usage is TRBJ1-3, with no clear D. CDR3 length: 14 residues. Trimming removed 5 bases at V and 1 base at J, with 9 bases between. Looked up from germline, CDR1 is SEHNR and CDR2 is FQNEAQ (reference sequence). The CDR3 bases are TGTGCCAGCAGCCCCCCAGGATCTGGAAACACCATATATTTT. This encodes CASSPPGSGNTIYF.

The chain has TRBV5-6 and TRBJ2-7; unclear D gene. Deletions cut 1 base from V and 0 bases from J, with 8 bases between. The CDR3 has 14 amino acids. Per germline, CDR1 SGHDT and CDR2 YYEEEE. The CDR3 loop is CASSLWAASYEQYV. The CDR3 DNA is TGTGCCAGCAGCTTGTGGGCAGCCTCCTACGAGCAGTACGTC.

The gene calls are TRBV7-6 and TRBJ2-1; the D gene could be TRBD1 or TRBD2 (5 bases each). With 4 bases removed from V and 9 bases from J, the gap between germline ends came to 19 bases. Per the germline V gene, CDR1 is SGHVS and CDR2 is FNYEAQ. The CDR3 runs to 15 residues. In nucleotides, the CDR3 is TGTGCCAGCAGCTCATCCGAGGGGTCTCATAGTGAGCAGTTCTTC. Residues: CASSSSEGSHSEQFF.

The genes are TRBV10-3 and TRBJ2-1, with TRBD1 matching over 9 bases. V lost 6 bases to trimming and J lost 3 bases; unmatched junction nucleotides: 6. Per the germline V gene, CDR1 is ENHRY and CDR2 is SYGVKD. This CDR3 contains 15 residues. CDR3 region: CAIRSGTGIYNEQFF. CDR3 DNA: TGTGCCATCAGAAGCGGGACAGGGATCTACAATGAGCAGTTCTTC.

This chain uses TRBV29-1 with TRBJ2-5; D is unresolved. The CDR3 extends over 13 amino acids. CDR1 is SQVTM and CDR2 is ANQGSEA in the germline V gene. V shed 4 bases and J shed 1 base, with 10 bases lying between them. CDR3 loop: CSVGKQTQETQYF. In DNA form, the CDR3 reads TGCAGCGTTGGGAAACAGACCCAAGAGACCCAGTACTTC.

The V and J genes are TRBV29-1 and TRBJ2-3; D is ambiguous. Trimming stripped 5 bases from V and 6 bases from J, with 9 bases between. Germline V gene lookup returns CDR1 SQVTM and CDR2 ANQGSEA. The CDR3 covers 11 residues. CDR3 loop: CSVLNLDTQYF. The CDR3 DNA follows: TGCAGCGTTTTGAACTTGGATACGCAGTATTTT.

The chain carries TRBV5-1 and TRBJ2-7; D possibly corresponds to TRBD2 (7 bases). Germline loops: CDR1 SGHRS, CDR2 YFSETQ. V was trimmed by 8 bases and J by 6 bases, leaving 24 bases between them. CDR3 length: 15 residues. CDR3 nucleotide sequence: TGCGCCAGTGGGGGCGGCGACGGGAGGTCCACCGAGCAGTACTTC. It codes for CASGGGDGRSTEQYF. Full variable domain (rest looked up from reference TRBV5-1 and TRBJ2-7): KAGVTQTPRYLIKTRGQQVTLSCSPISGHRSVSWYQQTPGQGLQFLFEYFSETQRNKGNFPGRFSGRQFSNSRSEMNVSTLELGDSALYLCASGGGDGRSTEQYFGPGTRLTVT.

The V call is TRBV28, the J call TRBJ2-1; no firm D call. Germline values: CDR1 MDHEN, CDR2 SYDVKM. The CDR3 length is 13 residues. The germline V and J ends were trimmed by 8 bases and 0 bases, with 8 bases remaining between them. This chain's CDR3 is CASLQRSYNEQFF. As DNA, the CDR3 is TGTGCCAGCCTACAGCGCTCCTACAATGAGCAGTTCTTC.

This clonotype was counted only a few times. The V call is TRBV20-1, the J call TRBJ2-5, with 10 bases aligning to TRBD1. This CDR3 has 15 amino acids. The junction had 10 bases not matched to a gene; V was cut back by 5 bases and J by 4 bases. Germline V lookup: CDR1 DFQATT, CDR2 SNEGSKA (reference sequence). The CDR3, as DNA: TGCAGTGCTCAGAGAACCCGGGACAGGGGAGAGACCCAGTACTTC. Its translation is CSAQRTRDRGETQYF.

This chain links TRBV12-3 or TRBV12-4 with TRBJ2-4; TRBD2 might be the D (6 bases). The CDR3 is 14 amino acids. Trimming left V 2 bases short and J 9 bases short, with 14 bases between. The CDR3 DNA is TGTGCCAGCAGTTTAACGGGAGTGAAGACCATTCAGTACTTC. This sequence encodes CASSLTGVKTIQYF.

The CDR3 is CASSLAETGFQETQYF. The DNA of the CDR3 is TGCGCCAGCAGCTTAGCAGAGACAGGGTTCCAAGAGACCCAGTACTTC. The chain couples TRBV5-1 to TRBJ2-5, with 7 bases that match TRBD1. Trimming cost V 2 bases and J 1 base; bases outside gene matches: 8. CDR3 size: 16 residues. Germline CDR1 SGHRS, CDR2 YFSETQ.

This chain links TRBV12-3 or TRBV12-4 with TRBJ2-7; TRBD1 aligns across 8 bases. V shed 5 bases, J shed 6 bases, and the junction held 9 bases outside the gene matches. The CDR3 runs 14 residues. The CDR3 loop is CASSPIGQGGEQYF. The CDR3 region has the DNA TGTGCCAGCAGTCCCATCGGACAGGGTGGCGAGCAGTACTTC.

A few counts support this clonotype. The chain's CDR3 is CASSYVQVNSPLHF. The CDR3 nucleotides read TGTGCCAGCAGTTACGTACAGGTTAATTCACCCCTCCACTTT. The rearrangement joins TRBV6-5 to TRBJ1-6; D is perhaps TRBD1 (5 bases). Germline V CDR1 and CDR2: MNHEY, SVGAGI. This CDR3 is built from 14 residues. With 2 bases removed from V and 6 bases from J, the gap between germline ends came to 8 bases.

The V and J genes are TRBV28 and TRBJ1-5, with 8 bases fitting TRBD1. The junction had 4 bases not matched to a gene; V was cut back by 3 bases and J by 3 bases. The germline V gene has CDR1 MDHEN and CDR2 SYDVKM. The CDR3 loop spans 15 amino acids. CDR3 residues: CASSLRQGNNQPQHF. In nucleotides, the CDR3 is TGTGCCAGCAGTTTGCGACAGGGGAACAATCAGCCCCAGCATTTT.

V usage is TRBV5-1 and J usage is TRBJ2-3, with a possible D match to TRBD2 (6 bases). The CDR3 is made up of 19 amino acids. Germline V gene data show CDR1 as SGHRS and CDR2 as YFSETQ. V gave up 4 bases and J gave up 3 bases, with 27 bases separating them. For the CDR3, the DNA is TGCGCCAGCAGCCTAGGAAGCGGGCGAAGAATTGCCCGGACAGATACGCAGTATTTT. This sequence encodes CASSLGSGRRIARTDTQYF.